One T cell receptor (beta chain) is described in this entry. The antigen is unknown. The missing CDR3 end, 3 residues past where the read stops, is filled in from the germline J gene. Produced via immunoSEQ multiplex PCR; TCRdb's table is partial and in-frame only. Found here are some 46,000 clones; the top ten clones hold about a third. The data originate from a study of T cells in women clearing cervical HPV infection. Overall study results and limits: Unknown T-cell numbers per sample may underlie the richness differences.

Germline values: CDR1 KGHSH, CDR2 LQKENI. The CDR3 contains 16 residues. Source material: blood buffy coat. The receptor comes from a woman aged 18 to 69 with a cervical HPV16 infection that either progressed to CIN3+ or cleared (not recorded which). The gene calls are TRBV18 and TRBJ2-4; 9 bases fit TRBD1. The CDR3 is CASSPRDRELVGSQYF. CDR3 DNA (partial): TGTGCCAGCTCACCACGGGACAGGGAACTGGTTGGAAGT.